Reported below is one TCR beta chain. Seattle patients were enrolled during active infection and followed longitudinally. Germline loops: CDR1 SGHRS, CDR2 YFSETQ. J gave up 6 bases and V 4 bases, and 3 bases lay outside the gene matches. The CDR3 is made up of 14 amino acids. Under the authors' procedure: Amplification of reference gene primers was used by the study to estimate nucleated cell counts. Clones were read by immunoSEQ multiplex PCR, and TCRdb kept only the in-frame ones, dropping some. For V, J and clone size, that table is used; D and trimming come from the DNA. The repertoire holds 150,000 to 200,000 clones, with about 92% as singletons. The sample comes from a study of blood T cell repertoires in COVID-19. Turning to the study itself: COVID-19 samples, acute and convalescent, were from the United States, Italy and Spain. PBMCs, B-cell-depleted T cells, or T cells provided the cDNA or gDNA that made up the material.

V is TRBV5-1 and J is TRBJ1-4; 10 bases are a match to TRBD1. The origin of this receptor is a man in his thirties or forties with COVID-19, enrolled during active disease. Sequenced material: peripheral blood. CDR3 in amino acids: CASSLGQGYEKLFF. CDR3 DNA sequence: TGCGCCAGCAGCCTGGGACAGGGGTATGAAAAACTGTTTTTT.